This T cell receptor beta chain emerged from a study of cytomegalovirus exposure and HLA in healthy donors. PCR primers comprised 60 Vbeta and 13 Jbeta primers. Repertoires were generated with immunoSEQ multiplex PCR, while TCRdb's copy carries only in-frame clones and drops some. In the table there are around 100,000 clones, about 9.5% of which are singletons. This sequence originates from a man aged 35 to 55 in good health and CMV-seropositive. The source material was PBMCs.

DNA for the CDR3: TGTGCCAGCAGCTTAGCAGGGGTTCAGATCGGAGGCTACACCTTC. Its translation is CASSLAGVQIGGYTF. J is TRBJ1-2 and V is TRBV7-9; tentative D call: TRBD1 (5 bases). Germline loops: CDR1 SEHNR, CDR2 FQNEAQ (reference sequence). This CDR3 has 15 amino acids. Trimming cost V 0 bases and J 8 bases, with 16 bases left between them.